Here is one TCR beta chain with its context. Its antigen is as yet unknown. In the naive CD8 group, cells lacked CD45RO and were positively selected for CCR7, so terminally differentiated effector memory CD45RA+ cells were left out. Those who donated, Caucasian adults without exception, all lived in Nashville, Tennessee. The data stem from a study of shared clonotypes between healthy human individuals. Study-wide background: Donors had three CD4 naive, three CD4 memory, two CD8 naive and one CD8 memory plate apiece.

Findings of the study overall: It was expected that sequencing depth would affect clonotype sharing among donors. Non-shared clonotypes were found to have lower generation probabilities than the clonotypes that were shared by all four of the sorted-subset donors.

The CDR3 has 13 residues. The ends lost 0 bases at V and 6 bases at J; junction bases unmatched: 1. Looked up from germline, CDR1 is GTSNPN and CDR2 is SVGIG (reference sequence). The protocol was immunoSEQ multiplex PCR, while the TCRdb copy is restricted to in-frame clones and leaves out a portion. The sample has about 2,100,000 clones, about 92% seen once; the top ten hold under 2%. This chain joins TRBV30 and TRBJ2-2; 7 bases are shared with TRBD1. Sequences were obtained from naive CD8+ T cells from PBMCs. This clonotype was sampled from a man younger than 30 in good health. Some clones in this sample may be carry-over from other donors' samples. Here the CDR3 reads CAWSVGGAGELFF. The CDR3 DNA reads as TGTGCCTGGAGTGTAGGGGGCGCCGGGGAGCTGTTTTTT.